One sample yielded the 2 T cell receptor beta chains listed below, sequenced in a study of OX40 agonist ivuxolimab in advanced cancers. TCRdb keeps only in-frame clones here, not all; method: immunoSEQ multiplex PCR. This sample has some 46,000 clones; over 75% occur once, and the top ten carry less than 20%. Here the sequenced sample was CD4+ or CD8+ T cells sorted from blood, taken in a trial of the OX40 agonist ivuxolimab. Receptor source: an adult with an advanced solid tumor such as melanoma, head and neck, liver or kidney cancer.

V and J are TRBV5-6 and TRBJ1-1, with D uncertain. CDR3 size: 16 residues. V was shortened by 2 bases and J by 1 base, with 15 bases between the two germline ends. Germline CDR1 SGHDT, CDR2 YYEEEE. The CDR3 sequence: CASSFGDRLWNTEAFF. As DNA, the CDR3 is TGTGCCAGCAGCTTTGGAGACCGACTGTGGAACACTGAAGCTTTCTTT.

The chain couples TRBV7-9 to TRBJ2-5; no clear D. The CDR3 loop spans 15 amino acids. V lost 3 bases and J lost 0, with 11 bases in between. From germline, CDR1 is SEHNR and CDR2 FQNEAQ (reference sequence). The DNA of the CDR3 is TGTGCCAGCAGCTTGGACGGGCACTACCAAGAGACCCAGTACTTC. It specifies CASSLDGHYQETQYF. The variable domain in full, with the rest retrieved from reference TRBV7-9 and TRBJ2-5, is DTGVSQNPRHKITKRGQNVTFRCDPISEHNRLYWYRQTLGQGPEFLTYFQNEAQLEKSRLLSDRFSAERPKGSFSTLEIQRTEQGDSAMYLCASSLDGHYQETQYFGPGTRLLVL.